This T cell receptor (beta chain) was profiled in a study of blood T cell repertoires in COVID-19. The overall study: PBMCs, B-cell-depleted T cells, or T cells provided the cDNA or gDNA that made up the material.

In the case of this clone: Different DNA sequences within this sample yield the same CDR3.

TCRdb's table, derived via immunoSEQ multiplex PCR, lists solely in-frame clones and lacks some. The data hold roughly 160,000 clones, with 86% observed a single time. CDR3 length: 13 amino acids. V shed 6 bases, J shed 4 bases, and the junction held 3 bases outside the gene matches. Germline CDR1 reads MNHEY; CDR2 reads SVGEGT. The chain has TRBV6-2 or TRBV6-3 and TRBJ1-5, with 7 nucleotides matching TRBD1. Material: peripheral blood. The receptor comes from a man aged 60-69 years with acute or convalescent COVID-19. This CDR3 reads CASSRQGNQPQHF. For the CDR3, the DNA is TGTGCCAGCAGCCGACAGGGTAATCAGCCCCAGCATTTT.